These 14 T cell receptor beta chains originate from one sample sequenced in a study of T cell responses to AZD1222 COVID-19 vaccine. Sequencing used immunoSEQ multiplex PCR; TCRdb keeps in-frame clones, though not all of them. The repertoire holds around 100,000 clones, with roughly 88% as singletons. The sample in question was peripheral blood, obtained on day 0 of AZD1222 vaccination. The receptors were gathered from an adult in good health.

The V gene is TRBV19, the J gene TRBJ1-2; D is undetermined. The germline V gene has CDR1 LNHDA and CDR2 SQIVND (reference sequence). The CDR3 runs 15 residues. Deletions cut 0 bases from V and 0 bases from J, with 8 bases between. CDR3 residues: CASSIDNRPNYGYTF. The CDR3 region has the DNA TGTGCCAGTAGTATAGATAACCGACCTAACTATGGCTACACCTTC.

The chain links TRBV5-6 to TRBJ1-4; D possibly corresponds to TRBD1 (6 bases). The germline V gene encodes CDR1 SGHDT and CDR2 YYEEEE. Trimming removed 0 bases at V and 5 bases at J, with 8 bases between. The CDR3 spans 14 residues. The CDR3 bases are TGTGCCAGCAGCTTGGCAGGGGTAAATGAAAAACTGTTTTTT. It is translated as CASSLAGVNEKLFF.

This sequence joins TRBV18 and TRBJ1-2; D unresolved. V was trimmed by 2 bases and J by 4 bases, leaving 5 bases between them. CDR3 length equals 12 residues. The germline V gene has CDR1 KGHSH and CDR2 LQKENI. CDR3 nucleotides: TGTGCCAGCTCACCAGACCTCTATGGCTACACCTTC. Protein product: CASSPDLYGYTF.

V gene TRBV7-2 combines with J gene TRBJ1-4; D is ambiguous. V was pared by 6 bases and J by 0 bases, with 8 bases between. The CDR3 has 14 residues. The germline gives CDR1 SGHTA, CDR2 FQGNSA. The CDR3 DNA reads as TGTGCCAGCAGACTGATAGCAACTAATGAAAAACTGTTTTTT. It yields the protein CASRLIATNEKLFF.

Here the CDR3 reads CASSRQVSGELFF. Here the CDR3 DNA reads TGTGCCAGCAGTCGACAGGTATCCGGGGAGCTGTTTTTT. The rearrangement uses TRBV2 and TRBJ2-2; a weak D match, TRBD1 (6 bases). V was clipped by 5 bases and J by 6 bases, with 10 bases between them. Germline V gene data show CDR1 as SNHLY and CDR2 as FYNNEI. The CDR3 covers 13 residues.

V and J are TRBV23-1 and TRBJ2-7; D is unresolved. TRBV23-1 is known as an ORF, though its function is uncertain. The CDR3 contains 12 residues. Trimming cost V 1 base and J 6 bases, with 7 bases left between them. CDR3 sequence reads: CASSQLWGEQYF. The CDR3 region has the DNA TGCGCCAGCAGTCAATTGTGGGGCGAGCAGTACTTC.

The chain recombines TRBV29-1 with TRBJ2-1, with D tentatively TRBD2 (6 bases). The V and J ends lost 3 bases and 6 bases respectively, with 24 bases between them. The CDR3 is 17 residues long. Looked up from germline, CDR1 is SQVTM and CDR2 is ANQGSEA. The DNA for the CDR3 is TGCAGCGTTGAGTTTGCCAGGGCGGGGATTTTTTTCAATGAGCAGTTCTTC. Amino acids: CSVEFARAGIFFNEQFF.

The sample holds one count of this clone. The chain joins TRBV27 to TRBJ1-4, with a tentative D call TRBD1 (5 bases). The CDR3 is 13 residues long. Looked up from germline, CDR1 is MNHEY and CDR2 is SMNVEV (reference sequence). V gave up 9 bases and J gave up 7 bases, with 15 bases separating them. In DNA, the CDR3 is TGTGCCAGTCCGGGACCTAAGGGTGAAAAACTGTTTTTT. Amino acids: CASPGPKGEKLFF.

V and J are TRBV19 and TRBJ2-2; TRBD2 matches 10 bases. V lost 1 base to trimming and J lost 0 bases; unmatched junction nucleotides: 8. Germline CDR1 reads LNHDA; CDR2 reads SQIVND (reference sequence). The CDR3 runs to 19 residues. The CDR3 nucleotides are TGTGCCAGTAGTATAGGTCTAGCGGGGGAATTAACGAACACCGGGGAGCTGTTTTTT. This gives the protein CASSIGLAGELTNTGELFF.

This sequence joins TRBV4-3 and TRBJ2-1; unclear D gene. Germline CDR1 is LGHNA and CDR2 is YSLEER. The V end was cut by 0 bases, the J end by 6 bases, with 9 bases between. The CDR3 is 14 amino acids. The CDR3 bases are TGCGCCAGCAGCCAAGAGCGGTGGAGCAATGAGCAGTTCTTC. It codes for CASSQERWSNEQFF.

This rearrangement joins TRBV3-1 (or the pseudogene TRBV3-2) to TRBJ2-3; tentatively, D is TRBD2 (6 bases). This CDR3 spans 17 amino acids. V lost 0 bases and J 2 bases, leaving 15 bases between the germline ends. CDR1 and CDR2 from the germline V gene are LGHDT and YNNKEL (reference sequence). CDR3 protein: CASSQESGDLLTDTQYF. CDR3 DNA sequence: TGTGCCAGCAGCCAAGAGTCGGGGGATCTTCTCACAGATACGCAGTATTTT.

The chain links TRBV20-1 to TRBJ1-2; D is ambiguous. Germline V lookup: CDR1 DFQATT, CDR2 SNEGSKA (reference sequence). The CDR3 totals 9 residues. V lost 2 bases and J lost 11, with 6 bases in between. In DNA form, the CDR3 reads TGCAGTGCTAGAATGGGTTACACCTTC. It specifies CSARMGYTF.

V usage is TRBV11-2 and J usage is TRBJ2-1; 9 bases are a match to TRBD2. The germline gives CDR1 SGHAT, CDR2 FQNNGV. The CDR3 has 16 residues. V lost 4 bases to trimming and J lost 7 bases; unmatched junction nucleotides: 11. The CDR3 loop reads CASSSIAGVFRNEQFF. The CDR3, as DNA: TGTGCCAGCAGCTCCATAGCGGGGGTGTTCAGAAATGAGCAGTTCTTC.

This rearrangement joins TRBV19 to TRBJ1-1, with D tentatively TRBD1 (5 bases). Deletions cut 0 bases from V and 3 bases from J, with 8 bases between. Germline CDR1 LNHDA, CDR2 SQIVND (reference sequence). The CDR3 is made up of 14 amino acids. CDR3 in DNA: TGTGCCAGTAGTATAGAGGGGCTGGACACTGAAGCTTTCTTT. Translating it yields CASSIEGLDTEAFF.